The present entry profiles one T cell receptor (beta chain) with its context. Its cognate antigen is unknown. The data belong to a study of vaccination effects on CD4 cells after COVID-19. About the study: Under the ViraFEST assay, PBMC were stimulated with viral peptide pools so that antigen-specific CD4+ T cells expanded. Sequencing was performed afterwards. Post-vaccine samples followed the second dose by a median of 72 days.

Investigators separated out CD4+ T cells once around eleven days of culture had passed. Either the mRNA-1273 or the BNT162b2 vaccine was given to participants as two doses. The authors replaced half the medium with IL-2 medium on days 3 and 7. TCRdb's table, derived via immunoSEQ multiplex PCR, lists solely in-frame clones and lacks some. This table holds under 55,000 clones, about three quarters found once. The ends were cut back, 4 bases at V and 1 base at J, with 9 bases in the middle. The CDR3 is made up of 14 amino acids. From germline, CDR1 is LGHDT and CDR2 YNNKEL (reference sequence). This receptor was obtained from a human donor who received a COVID-19 vaccine. The sample was CD4+ T cells from PBMCs cultured without peptide, taken after COVID-19 vaccination. The J gene is TRBJ2-3, the V gene TRBV3-1 (or the pseudogene TRBV3-2); TRBD1 might be the D (5 bases). The CDR3 nucleotides are TGTGCCAGCAGCCCAAAGACAGGCACAGATACGCAGTATTTT. Translated: CASSPKTGTDTQYF.